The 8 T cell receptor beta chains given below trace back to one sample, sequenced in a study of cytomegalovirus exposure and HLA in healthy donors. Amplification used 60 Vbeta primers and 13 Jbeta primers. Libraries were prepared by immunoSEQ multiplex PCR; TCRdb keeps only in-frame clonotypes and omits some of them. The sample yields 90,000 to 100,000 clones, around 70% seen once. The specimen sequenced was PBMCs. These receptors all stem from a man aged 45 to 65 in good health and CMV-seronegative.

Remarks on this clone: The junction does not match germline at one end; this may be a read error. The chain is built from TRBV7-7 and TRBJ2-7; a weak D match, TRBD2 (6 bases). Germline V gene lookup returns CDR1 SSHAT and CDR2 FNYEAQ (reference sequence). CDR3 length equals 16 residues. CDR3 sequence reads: CASSLVWAGRLNEQYF. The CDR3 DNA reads TGTGCTAGCAGCTTAGTATGGGCAGGGAGGTTGAACGAGCAGTACTTC. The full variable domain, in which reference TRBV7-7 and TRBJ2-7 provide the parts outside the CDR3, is GAGVSQSPRYKVTKRGQDVTLRCDPISSHATLYWYQQALGQGPEFLTYFNYEAQPDKSGLPSDRFSAERPEGSISTLTIQRTEQRDSAMYRCASSLVWAGRLNEQYFGPGTRLTVT.

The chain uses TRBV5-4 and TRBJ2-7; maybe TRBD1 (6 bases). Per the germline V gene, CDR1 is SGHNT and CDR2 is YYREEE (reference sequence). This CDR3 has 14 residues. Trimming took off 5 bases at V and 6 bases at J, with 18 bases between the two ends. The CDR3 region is CASRSTRGGGEQYF. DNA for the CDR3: TGTGCCAGCAGGTCGACCAGGGGCGGCGGCGAGCAGTACTTC.

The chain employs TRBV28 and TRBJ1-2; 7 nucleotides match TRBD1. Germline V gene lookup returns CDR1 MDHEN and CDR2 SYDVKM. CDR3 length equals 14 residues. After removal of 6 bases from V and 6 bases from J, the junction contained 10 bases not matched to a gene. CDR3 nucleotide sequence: TGTGCCAGCAGCCGAGAGTCGACAGGGCATGGCTACACCTTC. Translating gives CASSRESTGHGYTF.

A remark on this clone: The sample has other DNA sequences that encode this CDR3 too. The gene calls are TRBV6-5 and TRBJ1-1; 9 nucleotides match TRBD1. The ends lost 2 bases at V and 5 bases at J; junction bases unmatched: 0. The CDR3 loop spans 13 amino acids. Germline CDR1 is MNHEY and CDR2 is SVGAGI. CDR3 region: CASSYGQGTEAFF. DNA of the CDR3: TGTGCCAGCAGTTACGGACAGGGGACTGAAGCTTTCTTT.

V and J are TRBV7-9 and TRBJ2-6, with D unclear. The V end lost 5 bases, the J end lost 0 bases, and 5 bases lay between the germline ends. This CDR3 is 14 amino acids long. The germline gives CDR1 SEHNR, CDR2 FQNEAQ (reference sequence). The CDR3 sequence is CASSPSSGANVLTF. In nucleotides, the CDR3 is TGTGCCAGCAGCCCCTCCTCTGGGGCCAACGTCCTGACTTTC.

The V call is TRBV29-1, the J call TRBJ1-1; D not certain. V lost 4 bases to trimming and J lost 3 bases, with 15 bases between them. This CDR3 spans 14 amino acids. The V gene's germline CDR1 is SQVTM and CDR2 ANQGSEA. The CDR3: CSVAGPAEHTEAFF. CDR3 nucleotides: TGCAGCGTTGCGGGTCCCGCGGAGCACACTGAAGCTTTCTTT.

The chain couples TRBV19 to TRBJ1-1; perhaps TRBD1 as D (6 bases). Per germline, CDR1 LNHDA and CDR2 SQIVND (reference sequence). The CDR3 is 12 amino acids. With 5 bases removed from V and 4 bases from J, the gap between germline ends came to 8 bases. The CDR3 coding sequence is TGTGCCAGTAGTTCCAGGGGCACTGAAGCTTTCTTT. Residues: CASSSRGTEAFF.

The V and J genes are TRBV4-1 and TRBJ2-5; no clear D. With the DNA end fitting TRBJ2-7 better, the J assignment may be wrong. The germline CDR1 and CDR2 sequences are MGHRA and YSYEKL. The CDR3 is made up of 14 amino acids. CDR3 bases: TGCGCCAGCAGCTCAATGGCAGGCTCCTACGAGCAGTACTTC. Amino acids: CASSSMAGSYEQYF.